Below, 25 T cell receptor beta chains from the same sample are listed, as sequenced in a study of post-analysis software for immune sequencing data. Findings and caveats of the study: Patients used a handful of TRBV segments, including TRBV5-6, TRBV5-1 and TRBV20-1, more often than controls.

cDNA libraries of TCR beta carried unique molecular identifiers. TCRdb reanalysed the PCR reads using MiXCR and keeps one entry per CDR3 protein. The data show 750,000 to 950,000 distinct CDR3 sequences, about 43% seen once. These TCRs' antigens remain unknown. Sequencing was carried out using blood. The receptors here all came from a girl aged 5 to 17 with multiple sclerosis.

The chain carries TRBV5-1 and TRBJ1-5; D is unresolved. Germline V gene lookup returns CDR1 SGHRS and CDR2 YFSETQ. The V end lost 0 bases, the J end lost 9 bases, and 10 bases lay between the germline ends. The length of the CDR3 is 13 residues. In DNA, the CDR3 is TGCGCCAGCAGCTTGGAGCCCGCAGGGCCCCAGCATTTT. Encoded protein: CASSLEPAGPQHF.

The chain is built from TRBV12-3 or TRBV12-4 and TRBJ1-2; TRBD1 matches 8 bases. The CDR3 spans 13 residues. V was clipped by 4 bases and J by 6 bases; unmatched bases: 4. CDR3 DNA sequence: TGTGCCAGCAGTTCCCGACAGGGGAATGGCTACACCTTC. It translates to CASSSRQGNGYTF.

This clonotype was counted only a few times. This sequence joins TRBV3-1 and TRBJ1-6; D is unclear. Per the germline V gene, CDR1 is LGHDT and CDR2 is YNNKEL (reference sequence). V lost 0 bases and J 7 bases, leaving 10 bases between the germline ends. The CDR3 spans 15 residues. CDR3 DNA sequence: TGTGCCAGCAGCCAAGAAGCTCGGATGAATTCACCCCTCCACTTT. This sequence encodes CASSQEARMNSPLHF.

The chain combines TRBV19 with TRBJ2-7; TRBD2 matches at 12 bases. Germline V gene sequence: CDR1 LNHDA, CDR2 SQIVND (reference sequence). The length of the CDR3 is 13 residues. J was trimmed by 6 bases and V by 10 bases; bases with no gene match: 7. DNA for the CDR3: TGTGCCAATCCGACTAGCGGGAGAGGCGAGCAGTACTTC. Amino acid sequence: CANPTSGRGEQYF.

This chain's CDR3 is CASSLGAAQKVSQFF. Here the CDR3 DNA reads TGTGCCAGCAGTTTAGGGGCTGCCCAAAAGGTTAGTCAGTTCTTC. The J gene is TRBJ2-1, the V gene TRBV12-3 or TRBV12-4; D is undetermined. The CDR3 consists of 15 residues. V lost 1 base and J 13 bases, leaving 20 bases between the germline ends.

This clonotype was detected many times. The chain employs TRBV29-1 and TRBJ2-3; 10 nucleotides align to TRBD2. Trimming at V came to 6 bases and at J to 3 bases, leaving 6 bases not matched to a gene. CDR3 length equals 14 residues. Germline values: CDR1 SQVTM, CDR2 ANQGSEA. CDR3 protein: CSVSAGGLTDTQYF. CDR3 nucleotide sequence: TGCAGCGTCTCAGCGGGAGGGCTGACAGATACGCAGTATTTT.

This clonotype has a handful of counts. The genes are TRBV11-1 and TRBJ2-1; no clear D gene. With 3 bases removed from V and 10 bases from J, the gap between germline ends came to 10 bases. The CDR3 is 12 amino acids. In germline, CDR1 is SGHAT, CDR2 FQDESV (reference sequence). This chain's CDR3 is CASSFRYGEQFF. The CDR3, as DNA: TGTGCCAGCAGCTTCCGTTACGGCGAGCAGTTCTTC.

Only a few counts were recorded for this clonotype. An end of the junction differs from the germline gene, which may be a read error. V and J are TRBV7-6 and TRBJ2-2; D might be TRBD1 (5 bases). Germline CDR1 reads SGHVS; CDR2 reads FNYEAQ. CDR3 length equals 13 residues. The CDR3 reads CASNLGVTGELFF. The CDR3 nucleotides read TGTGCCAGCAACTTAGGGGTCACCGGGGAGCTGTTTTTT.

Regarding this clonotype: At one end the junction does not follow the germline gene, possibly because of a read error. V gene TRBV27 combines with J gene TRBJ1-2; D not certain. The CDR3 extends over 14 amino acids. The germline V gene encodes CDR1 MNHEY and CDR2 SMNVEV (reference sequence). In DNA form, the CDR3 reads TGTGCCGGCAGTTTGGGCACAGCTGGGTATGGCTACACCTTC. Amino acid sequence: CAGSLGTAGYGYTF.

This clonotype has a handful of counts. V is TRBV12-3 or TRBV12-4 and J is TRBJ2-7, with 8 bases lining up with TRBD1. V trimming: 2 bases; J trimming: 3 bases; junction bases outside the gene matches: 6. The CDR3 is 15 residues long. CDR3 nucleotide sequence: TGTGCCAGCAGTTTAAGTCGAGACAGGGGCTACGAGCAGTACTTC. Encoded protein: CASSLSRDRGYEQYF.

This chain uses TRBV25-1 with TRBJ2-1, with D uncertain. Germline lookup yields CDR1 MGHDK and CDR2 SYGVNS. V was trimmed by 3 bases and J by 3 bases, leaving 6 bases between them. The CDR3 is 13 residues long. The CDR3 DNA reads as TGTGCCAGCAGTGATGGGTTCTACAATGAGCAGTTCTTC. It specifies CASSDGFYNEQFF.

This clonotype came up a few times. V gene TRBV7-3 combines with J gene TRBJ2-3; TRBD2 matches 12 bases. Germline V gene lookup returns CDR1 SGHTA and CDR2 FQGTGA. The CDR3 contains 17 residues. The trim removed 5 bases at V and 5 bases at J, leaving 11 bases unmatched. The CDR3 nucleotides read TGTGCCAGCAGCACCCTCCCTAGCGGGAGGGCCAAAGATACGCAGTATTTT. It yields the protein CASSTLPSGRAKDTQYF.

The rearrangement joins TRBV20-1 to TRBJ2-7, with TRBD1 as a possible D gene (5 bases). Near its end, the DNA agrees better with TRBJ2-5, so the J call may be wrong. Germline V gene data show CDR1 as DFQATT and CDR2 as SNEGSKA (reference sequence). The CDR3 runs to 11 residues. CDR3 in amino acids: CSIGQGETQYF. CDR3 nucleotide sequence: TGCAGCATCGGGCAGGGAGAGACCCAGTACTTC.

The rearrangement joins TRBV20-1 to TRBJ2-7, with 9 nucleotides matching TRBD1. The CDR3 covers 15 residues. Germline assignment: CDR1 DFQATT and CDR2 SNEGSKA (reference sequence). V shed 2 bases, J shed 0 bases, and the junction held 5 bases outside the gene matches. CDR3 sequence: CSARPTGGFSYEQYF. The CDR3 nucleotides read TGCAGTGCTAGACCCACAGGGGGCTTCTCCTACGAGCAGTACTTC.

A few counts support this clonotype. The chain uses TRBV4-2 and TRBJ2-5; 12 nucleotides agree with TRBD2. V lost 1 base, J lost 5 bases, and 2 bases stayed unmatched. Germline CDR1 LGHNA, CDR2 YNFKEQ. This CDR3 contains 15 residues. CDR3 bases: TGTGCCAGCAGCCAAGGACTAGCGGGAGACGAGACCCAGTACTTC. It yields the protein CASSQGLAGDETQYF.

The rearrangement uses TRBV12-3 or TRBV12-4 and TRBJ1-6, with 8 bases lining up with TRBD1. The CDR3 totals 14 residues. Trimming at V came to 8 bases and at J to 5 bases, leaving 5 bases not matched to a gene. CDR3 bases: TGTGCCAGCGCCGGGGACAGGCATAATTCACCCCTCCACTTT. Translating it yields CASAGDRHNSPLHF.

The genes are TRBV5-1 and TRBJ1-2; the match to TRBD1 covers 9 bases. With 6 bases clipped from V and 6 bases from J, the junction kept 9 bases outside the gene matches. The CDR3 is 14 residues long. Germline assignment: CDR1 SGHRS and CDR2 YFSETQ. CDR3 sequence (DNA): TGCGCCAGCACCTTAGGACAGGGGCGGGATGGCTACACCTTC. As protein: CASTLGQGRDGYTF.

This clonotype was detected only once. This sequence joins TRBV20-1 and TRBJ2-1; 9 nucleotides agree with TRBD2. Per the germline V gene, CDR1 is DFQATT and CDR2 is SNEGSKA (reference sequence). V shed 6 bases, J shed 2 bases, and the junction held 5 bases outside the gene matches. This CDR3 has 14 residues. The CDR3 sequence is CSALAGGAYNEQFF. Here the CDR3 DNA reads TGCAGTGCCCTGGCGGGAGGGGCCTACAATGAGCAGTTCTTC.

This clonotype was picked up a small number of times. V and J are TRBV5-1 and TRBJ2-2; no definite D call. This CDR3 is built from 13 residues. V dropped 4 bases and J dropped 5 bases, with 9 bases sitting between them. The germline CDR1 and CDR2 sequences are SGHRS and YFSETQ. The CDR3 reads CASSEPGTGELFF. CDR3 in DNA: TGCGCCAGCAGCGAGCCGGGTACCGGGGAGCTGTTTTTT.

The V call is TRBV29-1, the J call TRBJ2-1, with D perhaps matching TRBD2 (7 bases). The J call could be wrong; TRBJ2-7 is a better fit for the DNA end. CDR3 size: 13 residues. Germline CDR1 and CDR2: SQVTM and ANQGSEA. CDR3 coding DNA: TGCAGCGCATTCGGGGGGCTGACCTACGAGCAGTACTTC. It yields the protein CSAFGGLTYEQYF.

The rearrangement uses TRBV20-1 and TRBJ1-2, with D uncertain. The ends were cut back, 6 bases at V and 0 bases at J, with 11 bases in the middle. This CDR3 spans 13 amino acids. Germline V gene data show CDR1 as DFQATT and CDR2 as SNEGSKA (reference sequence). The CDR3 here is CSAAPEANYGYTF. CDR3 sequence (DNA): TGCAGTGCCGCCCCAGAAGCTAACTATGGCTACACCTTC.

The chain couples TRBV24-1 to TRBJ2-5, with D perhaps given as TRBD1 or TRBD2 (5 bases each). Between the trimmed V and J ends, which lost 2 bases and 1 base, there was a span of 10 bases. The CDR3 length is 15 residues. Germline values: CDR1 KGHDR, CDR2 SFDVKD. The CDR3 sequence: CATSDSPGTQETQYF. The CDR3 DNA sequence: TGTGCCACCAGTGATTCTCCAGGGACCCAAGAGACCCAGTACTTC.

The V and J genes are TRBV20-1 and TRBJ2-1; 8 bases map to TRBD2. The germline V gene has CDR1 DFQATT and CDR2 SNEGSKA (reference sequence). V lost 1 base to trimming and J lost 13 bases; unmatched junction nucleotides: 9. The length of the CDR3 is 13 residues. The CDR3 is CSARAASGTRQFF. The CDR3 region has the DNA TGCAGTGCTAGAGCCGCGAGCGGGACTAGACAGTTCTTC.

This sequence joins TRBV4-3 and TRBJ1-1, with D unclear. CDR3 size: 15 residues. Trimming took 0 bases from V and 5 from J, leaving 13 bases between them. Germline loops: CDR1 LGHNA, CDR2 YSLEER. This CDR3 is CASSQDPSGWTEAFF. In DNA, the CDR3 is TGCGCCAGCAGCCAAGACCCCTCCGGGTGGACTGAAGCTTTCTTT.

Only a few counts were recorded for this clonotype. The genes are TRBV29-1 and TRBJ1-6; 7 nucleotides align to TRBD1. Looked up from germline, CDR1 is SQVTM and CDR2 is ANQGSEA. This CDR3 is built from 13 residues. The ends lost 7 bases at V and 10 bases at J; junction bases unmatched: 10. CDR3 DNA: TGCAGCGCTGCCGACAGGGTCGACTCACCCCTCCACTTT. This translates into CSAADRVDSPLHF.